The 19 T cell receptor beta chains below come from one sample, sequenced in a study of T cell changes during pregnancy in multiple sclerosis. Libraries were prepared by immunoSEQ multiplex PCR; TCRdb keeps only in-frame clonotypes and omits some of them. The table lists 90,000 to 100,000 clones, about 94% of them singletons, with 2% to 2.5% in the top ten. Here the sequenced sample was peripheral blood, taken in the third trimester of pregnancy. All receptors derive from a female donor with multiple sclerosis, enrolled in a pregnancy study.

The gene calls are TRBV28 and TRBJ2-1; D might be TRBD2 (5 bases). This CDR3 region has 16 residues. The germline V and J ends were trimmed by 6 bases and 9 bases, with 24 bases remaining between them. Germline lookup yields CDR1 MDHEN and CDR2 SYDVKM. CDR3 loop: CASSAVLREYGSEQFF. The CDR3 nucleotides read TGTGCCAGCAGCGCTGTGTTGAGGGAGTACGGTAGTGAGCAGTTCTTC.

This chain links TRBV5-1 with TRBJ2-3; TRBD2 matches 7 bases. The germline V gene has CDR1 SGHRS and CDR2 YFSETQ. J was trimmed by 5 bases and V by 0 bases; bases with no gene match: 3. The CDR3 consists of 14 residues. The CDR3 DNA reads TGCGCCAGCAGCTTGGTTGCGGGAGTAGATACGCAGTATTTT. The encoded protein is CASSLVAGVDTQYF.

The gene calls are TRBV19 and TRBJ2-3; 7 nucleotides match TRBD1. The CDR3 extends over 14 amino acids. V dropped 6 bases and J dropped 1; count of bases not matched to a gene: 4. Germline assignment: CDR1 LNHDA and CDR2 SQIVND (reference sequence). The CDR3 region is CASSTTGGTDTQYF. The DNA of the CDR3 is TGTGCCAGTAGCACAACAGGGGGCACAGATACGCAGTATTTT.

The gene calls are TRBV2 and TRBJ1-1; 7 bases agree with TRBD1. The V gene's germline CDR1 is SNHLY and CDR2 FYNNEI. The CDR3 sequence is 13 residues long. The V gene end was trimmed by 5 bases and the J gene end by 3 bases; junction bases not matched to a gene: 3. CDR3 loop: CASSRDSHTEAFF. Here the CDR3 DNA reads TGTGCCAGCAGTAGGGACAGTCACACTGAAGCTTTCTTT.

The CDR3 is CASSPAGGLAKNIQYF. For the CDR3, the DNA is TGTGCCAGCAGTCCCGCGGGCGGGCTAGCCAAAAACATTCAGTACTTC. The chain couples TRBV27 to TRBJ2-4; D may be TRBD2 (5 bases). The germline V gene encodes CDR1 MNHEY and CDR2 SMNVEV (reference sequence). V lost 5 bases to trimming and J lost 0 bases, with 14 bases between them. CDR3 length: 16 residues.

The chain carries TRBV7-9 and TRBJ2-7; D perhaps matches TRBD2 (6 bases). Trimming took off 1 base at V and 4 bases at J, with 11 bases between the two ends. Germline V lookup: CDR1 SEHNR, CDR2 FQNEAQ (reference sequence). The CDR3 consists of 14 residues. The CDR3 protein is CASSLEASDYEQYF. The CDR3 DNA reads TGTGCCAGCAGCTTAGAGGCTAGCGATTACGAGCAGTACTTC.

This chain uses TRBV2 with TRBJ1-5, with D tentatively TRBD1 (5 bases). CDR1 is SNHLY, CDR2 FYNNEI, per germline. The length of the CDR3 is 14 residues. Trimming pared 0 bases from V and 4 bases from J, leaving 7 bases between. CDR3 DNA sequence: TGTGCCAGCAGTGAAGCCCAGGGAAATCAGCCCCAGCATTTT. Its protein product is CASSEAQGNQPQHF.

The V and J genes are TRBV18 and TRBJ1-2; 8 bases match TRBD1. The CDR3 is 16 residues long. V dropped 2 bases and J dropped 4; count of bases not matched to a gene: 9. Per the germline V gene, CDR1 is KGHSH and CDR2 is LQKENI. CDR3 coding DNA: TGTGCCAGCTCACCAATCGGACAGGGTTCCGCCTATGGCTACACCTTC. It encodes CASSPIGQGSAYGYTF.

V gene TRBV4-3 combines with J gene TRBJ2-1; 8 bases align to TRBD1. V shed 5 bases and J 6 bases; nucleotides not matched to a gene: 12. This CDR3 has 16 amino acids. The germline V gene has CDR1 LGHNA and CDR2 YSLEER. CDR3 protein: CASSSATGGLGNEQFF. The CDR3 DNA reads TGCGCCAGCAGCTCGGCCACAGGGGGTTTGGGCAATGAGCAGTTCTTC.

V gene TRBV10-3 combines with J gene TRBJ1-1; TRBD1 aligns across 12 bases. CDR1 ENHRY and CDR2 SYGVKD come from the germline V gene. The CDR3 length is 17 residues. J was trimmed by 1 base and V by 4 bases; bases with no gene match: 7. This CDR3 reads CAISVGTGGLENTEAFF. As DNA, the CDR3 is TGTGCCATCAGTGTGGGGACAGGGGGCTTAGAGAACACTGAAGCTTTCTTT.

This sequence joins TRBV15 and TRBJ1-2, with D unclear. The V gene's germline CDR1 is LNHNV and CDR2 YYDKDF (reference sequence). With 0 bases removed from V and 1 base from J, the gap between germline ends came to 6 bases. The CDR3 has 14 amino acids. The CDR3 coding sequence is TGTGCCACCAGCAGAGATCCCGTTAACTATGGCTACACCTTC. Translation gives CATSRDPVNYGYTF. Full variable domain (missing parts from reference TRBV15 and TRBJ1-2): DAMVIQNPRYQVTQFGKPVTLSCSQTLNHNVMYWYQQKSSQAPKLLFHYYDKDFNNEADTPDNFQSRRPNTSFCFLDIRSPGLGDTAMYLCATSRDPVNYGYTFGSGTRLTVV.

DNA of the CDR3: TGCGCCAGCAGCTTCCGACAGGGGCCCCCCTACGAGCAGTACTTC. Translated, it gives CASSFRQGPPYEQYF. The chain recombines TRBV5-1 with TRBJ2-7, with 8 nucleotides matching TRBD1. Germline CDR1 and CDR2: SGHRS and YFSETQ. This CDR3 is built from 15 residues. The trim removed 2 bases at V and 2 bases at J, leaving 6 bases unmatched.

V gene TRBV28 combines with J gene TRBJ2-7, with 7 bases aligning to TRBD2. J was trimmed by 4 bases and V by 6 bases; bases with no gene match: 15. CDR1 is MDHEN, CDR2 SYDVKM, per germline. This CDR3 is built from 16 residues. CDR3 sequence reads: CASSSRGSGKTYEQYF. CDR3 bases: TGTGCCAGCAGCTCCCGCGGAAGCGGGAAAACTTACGAGCAGTACTTC.

Written as DNA, the CDR3 is TGTGCCACCAGCAGACAGGCAAACACCGGGGAGCTGTTTTTT. This sequence encodes CATSRQANTGELFF. The chain couples TRBV15 to TRBJ2-2; the D is unclear. V lost 2 bases and J lost 2, with 6 bases in between. Germline values: CDR1 LNHNV, CDR2 YYDKDF (reference sequence). The CDR3 totals 14 residues.

V usage is TRBV29-1 and J usage is TRBJ2-1; tentative D call: TRBD2 (5 bases). Trimming took 7 bases from V and 3 from J, leaving 16 bases between them. The CDR3 sequence is 14 residues long. In germline, CDR1 is SQVTM, CDR2 ANQGSEA. The CDR3 loop reads CSALAGRLYNEQFF. In nucleotides, the CDR3 is TGCAGCGCACTGGCGGGCAGGCTCTACAATGAGCAGTTCTTC.

The rearrangement uses TRBV2 and TRBJ1-3; TRBD1 aligns across 7 bases. Germline V gives CDR1 SNHLY, CDR2 FYNNEI. This CDR3 region has 14 residues. Trimming removed 7 bases from V and 4 bases from J; junction bases left unmatched: 7. Here the CDR3 reads CASTKGAQGNTIYF. The CDR3, as DNA: TGTGCCAGCACGAAGGGGGCGCAAGGAAACACCATATATTTT.

V is TRBV6-6 and J is TRBJ1-3; weak D call: TRBD1 (6 bases). The CDR3 extends over 16 amino acids. The ends were cut back, 7 bases at V and 3 bases at J, with 19 bases in the middle. Germline assignment: CDR1 MNHNY and CDR2 SVGAGI (reference sequence). The CDR3 region has the DNA TGTGCCAGCAAACCGGGCAGGGGAAGAGGTGGAAACACCATATATTTT. Translating it yields CASKPGRGRGGNTIYF.

This clone has only a few counts. V gene TRBV19 combines with J gene TRBJ2-7; 10 positions agree with TRBD1. CDR1 is LNHDA, CDR2 SQIVND, per germline (reference sequence). The CDR3 spans 15 residues. V dropped 1 base and J dropped 5; count of bases not matched to a gene: 5. This CDR3 is CASSIGDRGINEQYF. The CDR3 DNA reads as TGTGCCAGTAGTATAGGGGACAGGGGAATCAACGAGCAGTACTTC.

This clone was picked up a small number of times. This chain uses TRBV11-1 with TRBJ1-5, with D hard to call. CDR3 length: 13 residues. Germline values: CDR1 SGHAT, CDR2 FQDESV (reference sequence). Deletions cut 4 bases from V and 2 bases from J, with 6 bases between. Here the CDR3 reads CASSWARNQPQHF. The CDR3 nucleotides are TGTGCCAGCAGCTGGGCCCGCAATCAGCCCCAGCATTTT.